This T cell receptor beta chain was sequenced during a study of early T cells in non-severe SARS-CoV-2 infection. This CDR3 is 11 amino acids long. V lost 3 bases and J lost 9, with 6 bases in between. Germline V gene lookup returns CDR1 SGHVS and CDR2 FNYEAQ. TCRdb redid the calling of the 5' RACE reads with MiXCR, one entry per CDR3 protein. The table includes around 40,000 distinct CDR3 sequences, 11% detected once. This clonotype was seen many times. Sequences were obtained from whole blood. The rearrangement joins TRBV7-6 to TRBJ2-1, with unresolved D. This receptor was identified in an adult who was a healthcare worker with PCR-confirmed SARS-CoV-2 infection or an uninfected control (not recorded which). The CDR3, as DNA: TGTGCCAGCAGCTTGAGTGGTGAGCAGTTCTTC. This translates into CASSLSGEQFF.